This T cell receptor (beta chain) is drawn from a study of siplizumab effects on memory and regulatory T cells. Findings and limits, study-wide: Apparently more diverse than memory cells, naive T cells also seemed major alloresponse contributors.

The CDR3 runs to 14 residues. The ends were cut back, 4 bases at V and 4 bases at J, with 14 bases in the middle. Per germline, CDR1 SGHRS and CDR2 YFSETQ. TCRdb keeps only in-frame clones here, not all; method: immunoSEQ multiplex PCR. This table holds around 26,000 clones, 65% to 90% found once. Comment on this clone: Its antigen is undetermined.

The source of this sequence is a human donor in good health. The chain uses TRBV5-1 and TRBJ2-5, with D possibly matching TRBD1 (5 bases). Sequencing used memory CD4+ T cells sorted from blood. The CDR3 loop reads CASSPGRVGETQYF. The CDR3 DNA reads as TGCGCCAGCAGCCCGGGCAGGGTGGGAGAGACCCAGTACTTC.